The source of this T cell receptor beta chain is a study of blood T cell repertoires in COVID-19. Overall study: Samples of COVID-19 (acute and convalescent) were obtained from the United States, Italy and Spain. Sample material is recorded as cDNA or gDNA derived from T cells, B-cell-depleted T cells, or PBMCs.

Per the authors' pipeline: From reference gene primer amplification, estimates of nucleated cell counts were derived. Only in-frame clones appear in the TCRdb table, and some are missing; sequencing was by immunoSEQ multiplex PCR. That table gives V, J and clone size, and the DNA gave D and trimming. The sample shows approximately 400,000 clones, 70% to 85% of them seen only once. The CDR3 has 15 residues. V shed 5 bases and J shed 1 base, with 14 bases lying between them. Germline V CDR1 and CDR2: SEHNR, FQNEAQ (reference sequence). The chain employs TRBV7-9 and TRBJ1-2; D may be TRBD1 (6 bases). The source is a human donor with acute or convalescent COVID-19. The donor label of this sample is uncertain. The specimen sequenced was peripheral blood. CDR3 bases: TGTGCCAGCAGCCACCAGGGACAACTTAACTATGGCTACACCTTC. Its protein product is CASSHQGQLNYGYTF. Full variable domain (outside the CDR3, taken from reference TRBV7-9 and TRBJ1-2): DTGVSQNPRHKITKRGQNVTFRCDPISEHNRLYWYRQTLGQGPEFLTYFQNEAQLEKSRLLSDRFSAERPKGSFSTLEIQRTEQGDSAMYLCASSHQGQLNYGYTFGSGTRLTVV.